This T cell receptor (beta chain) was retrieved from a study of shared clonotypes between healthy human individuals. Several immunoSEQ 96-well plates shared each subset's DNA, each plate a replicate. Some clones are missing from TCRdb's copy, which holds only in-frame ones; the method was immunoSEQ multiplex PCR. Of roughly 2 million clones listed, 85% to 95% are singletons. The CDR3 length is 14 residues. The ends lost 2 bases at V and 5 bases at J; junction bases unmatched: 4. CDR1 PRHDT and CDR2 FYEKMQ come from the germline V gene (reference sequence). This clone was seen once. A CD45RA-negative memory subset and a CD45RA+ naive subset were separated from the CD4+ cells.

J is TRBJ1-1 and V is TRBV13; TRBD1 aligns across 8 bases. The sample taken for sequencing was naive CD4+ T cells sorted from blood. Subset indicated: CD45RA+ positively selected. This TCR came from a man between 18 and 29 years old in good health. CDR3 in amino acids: CASSLRQGFTEAFF. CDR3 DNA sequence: TGTGCCAGCAGCTTACGACAGGGGTTTACTGAAGCTTTCTTT.